This T cell receptor beta chain was sequenced in a study of beta chain features in type 1 diabetes. Study in general: Patients shared similar age, gender and cell yields with healthy donors. Examination of sorted cells across all samples involved 100 million or so cells.

The V end lost 1 base, the J end lost 4 bases, and 10 bases lay between the germline ends. Germline loops: CDR1 SEHNR, CDR2 FQNEAQ (reference sequence). The CDR3 has 14 residues. Since all of the isolated RNA was reverse transcribed, expressed TCRB transcripts were what got sequenced. Clones were sequenced by immunoSEQ multiplex PCR, and TCRdb holds only the in-frame ones, with some missing. Of 150,000 or so clones detected, approximately 52% appear once; the ten largest clones hold under 0.45%. This clone was counted between two and nine times. The chain uses TRBV7-9 and TRBJ1-1; no clear D gene. The receptor's source is a man aged 18 to 35 in good health. Sequenced: Tregs from blood. The CDR3 sequence: CASSLGAGSTEAFF. The CDR3 region has the DNA TGTGCCAGCAGCTTAGGCGCGGGGTCCACTGAAGCTTTCTTT.